This T cell receptor (beta chain) was obtained from a study of T cells expressing NK-cell markers. Regarding the study as a whole: No clear determination of HCMV specificity was made for expanded NKG2C+ T cell clones. Topping the CD3+CD56-NKG2C+ fraction as well were these clonotypes, in several donors.

As regards this clonotype: Its antigen remains unknown.

The CDR3 covers 16 residues. CDR1 MDHEN and CDR2 SYDVKM come from the germline V gene. From its re-call of the 5' RACE reads, TCRdb lists each CDR3 protein once, without DNA. Its listing shows approximately 440,000 distinct CDR3 sequences. The rearrangement links TRBV28 to TRBJ2-1; TCRdb designates TRBD1, a call that cannot be tested without DNA. This sequence originates from a woman aged 45-65 years in good health. Sequencing was carried out using blood T cells: a sorted CD56 or NKG2C T cell subset, CD4+ or CD8+ T cells, or bulk PBMC T cells (not recorded which). The CDR3 spells CASSAPGPGLGLEQFF.